A selection of T cell receptor beta chains follows, all from one sample in a study of blood T cell repertoires in COVID-19. TCRdb keeps only in-frame clones here, not all; method: immunoSEQ multiplex PCR. The sample gives 250,000 to 300,000 clones, 80% to 90% of which show up once; about a tenth is in the top ten. Sequencing input: peripheral blood. The receptors derive from a woman in her sixties or seventies with COVID-19, enrolled during active disease. The CDR3 runs from the conserved cysteine through the conserved F or W.

TRBV6-5 CASRRGQNYEQYF
TRBV5-4 CASSAGTGIGELFF
TRBV7-8 CASTLAVTGLYEQYF
TRBV27 CASSFKGGLAGSYNEQFF
TRBV10-3 CAISSGLAGSTDTQYF
TRBV19 CASSIDGTDYGYTF
TRBV7-2 CASSLMAGGGYNEQFF
TRBV2 CASTKLAMNTGELFF
TRBV6-5 CASRRQGQETQYF
TRBV25-1 CASSEGQPTLLEQYF
TRBV24-1 CATSPSRYTGELFF
TRBV19 CASSIGYRDQPQHF
TRBV7-3 CASSPAGQGGETQYF
TRBV5-6 CASSPVDSKVYEQYF
TRBV19 CASTHRGPNYGYTF
TRBV19 CASSRGTETYGYTF
TRBV19 CASAGTGSSNQPQHF
TRBV19 CASSIGPPDSGSSSYEQYF
TRBV28 CASNEGVNTEAFF
TRBV30 CAWSHNQGARNSPLHF
TRBV9 CASSAGSTGVDEQYF
TRBV11-1 CASSFQGLNEQFF
TRBV14 CASSYWDRENTEAFF
TRBV5-1 CASSTDRTASYGYTF
TRBV28 CASSLGRRSDTQYF
TRBV29-1 CSVSSSGGGTQYF
TRBV11-2 CASSLERVRTDTQYF
TRBV5-1 CASSLLNRANTGELFF
TRBV7-8 CASSLGTGDHEQYF
TRBV5-1 CASSLATGMNTEAFF
TRBV2 CASSEELAGDQETQYF
TRBV7-9 CASRARYGEQYF
TRBV27 CASSLDRGLLVTQYF
TRBV2 CASSEESSSYEQYF
TRBV28 CASSSGGASGYTF
TRBV6-5 CASRVGVNTEAFF
TRBV6-5 CATKTGTTGNTIYF
TRBV24-1 CATGDSKKPGNEQFF
TRBV7-9 CASSFRDRGYEQYF
TRBV27 CASRPAGTYEQYF